What follows is one T cell receptor beta chain and its context. The data were obtained in a study of patients and donors after allogeneic stem cell transplantation. CDR3 size: 12 residues. V lost 2 bases and J lost 13, with 14 bases in between. Germline V CDR1 and CDR2: MDHEN, SYDVKM. Via MiXCR, TCRdb re-called the RT-PCR reads, giving one row per CDR3 protein. The sample has 150,000 to 250,000 distinct CDR3 sequences, more than 35% seen once. The specimen was blood, either unsorted or a sorted T cell fraction (not recorded which). The source is a human donor who was either an allogeneic HSCT recipient or a stem cell or donor lymphocyte infusion donor (not recorded which). It is not recorded whose cells these are; they may come from a transplant donor. The chain is built from TRBV28 and TRBJ1-2, with D perhaps matching TRBD1 (6 bases). The DNA of the CDR3 is TGTGCCAGCAGTTTAGGGGGCGACCTGTCCACCTTC. The encoded protein is CASSLGGDLSTF.